This TCR beta chain was recovered during a study of blood T cell repertoires in COVID-19. At the level of the study: Sample material is recorded as cDNA or gDNA derived from T cells, B-cell-depleted T cells, or PBMCs.

Under the authors' procedure: Estimation of nucleated cell counts was performed using reference gene primer amplification. Only in-frame clones appear in the TCRdb table, and some are missing; sequencing was by immunoSEQ multiplex PCR. V, J and clone size derive from that table, while D and trimming were established from the DNA sequence. In the table there are about 220,000 clones, 82% of which are singletons. V lost 6 bases, J lost 0 bases, and 15 bases lay in between. The CDR3 extends over 16 amino acids. Germline values: CDR1 MDHEN, CDR2 SYDVKM. The source material was peripheral blood. The sequence derives from a woman of 80 years or more with acute or convalescent COVID-19. V gene TRBV28 combines with J gene TRBJ1-5, with D unclear. The CDR3 reads CASRQTATFSNQPQHF. The CDR3 region has the DNA TGTGCCAGCAGGCAAACCGCTACTTTTAGCAATCAGCCCCAGCATTTT.